This T cell receptor (beta chain) was captured by sequencing in a study of T cells in Graves' hyperthyroidism and ophthalmopathy. In its sample, this clonotype was seen many times. TCR beta CDR3 sequences were amplified from RNA transcripts. TCR CDR3 regions were first amplified by RT-PCR with HTBI primers. One entry per CDR3 protein results from TCRdb running MiXCR on the multiplex PCR reads. Of hundreds of thousands of distinct CDR3 sequences in the sample, about 16% are singletons; the top ten hold less than 3.5%. CDR3 length: 12 residues. The germline V gene has CDR1 DFQATT and CDR2 SNEGSKA (reference sequence). Deletions cut 3 bases from V and 5 bases from J, with 8 bases between.

Material: blood. The genes are TRBV20-1 and TRBJ2-1, with D possibly being TRBD1 (5 bases). The TCR was taken from a woman aged 40 to 50 with Graves' ophthalmopathy. The CDR3 DNA reads TGCAGTGCTAGTCCAGGGAACAATGAGCAGTTCTTC. Its translation is CSASPGNNEQFF.